This is a list of T cell receptor beta chains from one sample in a study of T cell repertoires in cytomegalovirus infection. TCRdb re-analysed the reads in MiXCR, keeping a single row per CDR3 protein. The sample holds under 850,000 distinct CDR3 sequences, 35% to 40% seen once. Specimen: PBMCs. These receptors all come from a human donor in good health (CMV status not recorded). Some clones in this sample may be carry-over from other donors' samples. Both conserved end residues are trimmed from each CDR3. Each record gives: J gene, V gene, CDR3 protein.

>TRBJ1-1|TRBV7-9
ASSLRQEAF
>TRBJ1-2|TRBV6-5
ASSYSVGASYGYT
>TRBJ1-3|TRBV7-8
ASSSYRQGGNTIY
>TRBJ2-1|TRBV10-2
ASSDGSLVWSSYNEQF
>TRBJ1-1|TRBV12-3/TRBV12-4
ASSFRGKTEAF
>TRBJ2-7|TRBV6-1
ASSVMAGGWTVTNSYEQY
>TRBJ1-5|TRBV28
ASRATDQPQH
>TRBJ1-3|TRBV19
ASSNAASSGNTIY
>TRBJ2-7|TRBV11-2
ASSPTGQGRTYEQY
>TRBJ2-5|TRBV28
ASQGIDQETQY
>TRBJ2-7|TRBV20-1
SALAGLDSYEQY
>TRBJ2-7|TRBV20-1
SGRDRGFYEQY
>TRBJ1-1|TRBV13
ASSSAGTGGTYPEAF
>TRBJ1-2|TRBV7-9
ASSLGSGPGYT
>TRBJ2-7|TRBV7-6
ASSLAEGLLYYEQY
>TRBJ2-3|TRBV7-4
ASSFRPGGDRGADTQY
>TRBJ1-5|TRBV7-9
ASSLASGVNQPQH